The clone carrying this TCR beta chain came up a few times. The entry originates in a study of response to subunit inactivated influenza vaccine. The CDR3 runs 16 residues. The V and J ends lost 7 bases and 5 bases respectively, with 24 bases between them. Germline CDR1 reads MDHEN; CDR2 reads SYDVKM. TCRdb re-called the RT-PCR reads with MiXCR, one entry per CDR3 protein. The sample has about 650,000 distinct CDR3 sequences, 15% to 18% seen once. This material consisted of PBMCs from blood, taken approximately 12 days after vaccination. V and J are TRBV28 and TRBJ2-7; either TRBD1 or TRBD2 may fit D (5 bases each). The source of this sequence is a man in his forties or fifties who received an inactivated influenza vaccine. The CDR3 protein is CASTSLTTIGAHEQYF. CDR3 sequence (DNA): TGTGCCAGCACCTCTCTCACTACGATCGGGGCGCACGAGCAGTACTTC.